Below, one T cell receptor (beta chain) is given with its context. The data stem from a study of blood T cell repertoires in COVID-19. Trimming removed 5 bases at V and 6 bases at J, with 14 bases between. The germline CDR1 and CDR2 sequences are MNHEY and SVGEGT. This CDR3 region has 14 residues. Data came from immunoSEQ multiplex PCR; TCRdb stores just in-frame clones and leaves some out. Altogether hundreds of thousands of clones are present, roughly 89% being singletons, with the ten largest covering 0.8% to 0.85%. Specimen: peripheral blood. The chain joins TRBV6-2 or TRBV6-3 to TRBJ2-1; weak D call: TRBD1 (6 bases). The receptor was isolated from a man aged 18 to 35 with COVID-19, enrolled during active disease. CDR3: CASSRIGGVNEQFF. The CDR3 DNA sequence: TGTGCCAGCAGTCGAATAGGGGGAGTCAATGAGCAGTTCTTC.